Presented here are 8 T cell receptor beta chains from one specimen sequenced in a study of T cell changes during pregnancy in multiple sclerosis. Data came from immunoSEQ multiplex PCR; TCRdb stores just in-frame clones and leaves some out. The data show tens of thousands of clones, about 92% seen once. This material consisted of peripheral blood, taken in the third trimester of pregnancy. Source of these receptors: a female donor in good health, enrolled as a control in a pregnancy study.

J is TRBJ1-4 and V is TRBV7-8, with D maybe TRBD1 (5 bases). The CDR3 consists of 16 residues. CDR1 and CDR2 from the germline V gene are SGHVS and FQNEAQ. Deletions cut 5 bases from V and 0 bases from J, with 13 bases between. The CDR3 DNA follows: TGTGCCAGCAGCCCTCAGGCGGGGGCAACTAATGAAAAACTGTTTTTT. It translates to CASSPQAGATNEKLFF.

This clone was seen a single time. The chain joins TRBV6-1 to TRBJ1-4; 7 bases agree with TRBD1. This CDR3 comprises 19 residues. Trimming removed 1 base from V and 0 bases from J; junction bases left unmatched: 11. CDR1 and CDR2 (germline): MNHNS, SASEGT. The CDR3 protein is CASSEGGTDHTATNEKLFF. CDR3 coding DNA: TGTGCCAGCAGTGAAGGAGGGACAGACCATACTGCAACTAATGAAAAACTGTTTTTT.

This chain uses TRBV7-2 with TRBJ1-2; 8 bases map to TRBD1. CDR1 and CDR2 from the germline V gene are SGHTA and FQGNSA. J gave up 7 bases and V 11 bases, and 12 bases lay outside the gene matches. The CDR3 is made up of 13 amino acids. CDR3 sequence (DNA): TGTGCCGGGGGTCTGACAGGGGCTGGTGGCTACACCTTC. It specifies CAGGLTGAGGYTF.

In DNA, the CDR3 is TGTGCCAGCAGCCAAGTTCGGGGAGCAGAGACCCAGTACTTC. It is translated as CASSQVRGAETQYF. The chain recombines TRBV14 with TRBJ2-5, with a possible D match to TRBD2 (5 bases). The CDR3 length is 14 residues. V was clipped by 1 base and J by 4 bases, with 10 bases between them. Germline V gives CDR1 SGHDN, CDR2 FVKESK.

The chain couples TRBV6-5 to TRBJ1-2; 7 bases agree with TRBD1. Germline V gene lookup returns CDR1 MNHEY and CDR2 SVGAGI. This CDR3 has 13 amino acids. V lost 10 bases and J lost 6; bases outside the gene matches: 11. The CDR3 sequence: CATWDREIHGYTF. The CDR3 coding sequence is TGTGCCACCTGGGACAGAGAGATCCATGGCTACACCTTC.

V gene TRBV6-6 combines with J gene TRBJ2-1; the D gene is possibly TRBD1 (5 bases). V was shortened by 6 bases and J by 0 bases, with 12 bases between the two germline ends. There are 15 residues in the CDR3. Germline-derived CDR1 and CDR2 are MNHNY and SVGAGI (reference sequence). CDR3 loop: CASSPRQSSYNEQFF. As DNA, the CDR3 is TGTGCCAGCAGCCCCAGACAGAGCTCCTACAATGAGCAGTTCTTC.

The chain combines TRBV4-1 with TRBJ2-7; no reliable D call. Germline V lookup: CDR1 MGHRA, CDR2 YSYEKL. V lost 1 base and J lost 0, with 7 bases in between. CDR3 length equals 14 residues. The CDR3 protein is CASSQGQSSYEQYF. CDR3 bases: TGCGCCAGCAGCCAAGGTCAGTCCTCCTACGAGCAGTACTTC.

CDR3: CASSQDPSGDNEQFF. The CDR3 coding sequence is TGCGCCAGCAGCCAAGATCCTAGCGGAGACAATGAGCAGTTCTTC. This sequence joins TRBV4-1 and TRBJ2-1; the match to TRBD2 covers 7 bases. The CDR3 spans 15 residues. Germline CDR1 is MGHRA and CDR2 is YSYEKL. V lost 0 bases and J lost 5; bases outside the gene matches: 4.